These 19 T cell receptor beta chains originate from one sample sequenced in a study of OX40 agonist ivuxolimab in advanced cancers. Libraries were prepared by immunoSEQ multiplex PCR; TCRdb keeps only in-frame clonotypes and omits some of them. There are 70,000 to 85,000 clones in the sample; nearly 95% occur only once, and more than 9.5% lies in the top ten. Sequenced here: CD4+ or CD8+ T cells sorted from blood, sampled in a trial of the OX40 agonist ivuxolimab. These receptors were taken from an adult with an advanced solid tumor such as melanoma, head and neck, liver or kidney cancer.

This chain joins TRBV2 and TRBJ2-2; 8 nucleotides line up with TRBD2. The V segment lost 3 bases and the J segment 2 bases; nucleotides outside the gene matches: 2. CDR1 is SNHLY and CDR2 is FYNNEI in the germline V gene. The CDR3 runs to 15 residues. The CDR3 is CASSDGTSNTGELFF. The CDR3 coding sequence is TGTGCCAGCAGTGACGGGACTAGTAACACCGGGGAGCTGTTTTTT.

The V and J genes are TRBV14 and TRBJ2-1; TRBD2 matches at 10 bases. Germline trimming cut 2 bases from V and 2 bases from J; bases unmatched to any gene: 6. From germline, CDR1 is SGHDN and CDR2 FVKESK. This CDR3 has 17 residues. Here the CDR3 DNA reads TGTGCCAGCAGCCAAACCCTAGCGGGAGTCCCCTACAATGAGCAGTTCTTC. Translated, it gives CASSQTLAGVPYNEQFF.

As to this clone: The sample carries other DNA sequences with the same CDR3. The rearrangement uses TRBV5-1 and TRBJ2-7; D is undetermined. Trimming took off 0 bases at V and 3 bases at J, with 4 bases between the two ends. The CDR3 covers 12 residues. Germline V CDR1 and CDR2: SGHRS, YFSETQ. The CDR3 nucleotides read TGCGCCAGCAGCTTGGGGAACTACGAGCAGTACTTC. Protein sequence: CASSLGNYEQYF.

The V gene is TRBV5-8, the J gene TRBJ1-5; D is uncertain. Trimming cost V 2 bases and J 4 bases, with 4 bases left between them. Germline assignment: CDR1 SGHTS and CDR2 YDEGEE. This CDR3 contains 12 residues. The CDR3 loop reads CASSFRNQPQHF. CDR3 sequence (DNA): TGTGCCAGCAGCTTCCGGAATCAGCCCCAGCATTTT. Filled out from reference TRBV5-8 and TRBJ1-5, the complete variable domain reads EAGVTQSPTHLIKTRGQQATLRCSPISGHTSVYWYQQALGLGLQFLLWYDEGEERNRGNFPPRFSGRQFPNYSSELNVNALELEDSALYLCASSFRNQPQHFGDGTRLSIL.

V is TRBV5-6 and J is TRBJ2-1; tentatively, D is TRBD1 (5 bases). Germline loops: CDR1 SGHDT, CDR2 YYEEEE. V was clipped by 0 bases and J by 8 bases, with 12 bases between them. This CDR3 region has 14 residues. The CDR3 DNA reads TGTGCCAGCAGCTTGGGTCAGGGCGTCCATGAGCAGTTCTTC. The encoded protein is CASSLGQGVHEQFF.

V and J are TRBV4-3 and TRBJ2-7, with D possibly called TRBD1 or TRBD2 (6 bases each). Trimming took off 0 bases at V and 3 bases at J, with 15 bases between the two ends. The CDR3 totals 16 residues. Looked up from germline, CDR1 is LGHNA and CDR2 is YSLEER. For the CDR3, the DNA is TGCGCCAGCAGCCAAGATCCTGAGGGGGAGGACTACGAGCAGTACTTC. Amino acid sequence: CASSQDPEGEDYEQYF.

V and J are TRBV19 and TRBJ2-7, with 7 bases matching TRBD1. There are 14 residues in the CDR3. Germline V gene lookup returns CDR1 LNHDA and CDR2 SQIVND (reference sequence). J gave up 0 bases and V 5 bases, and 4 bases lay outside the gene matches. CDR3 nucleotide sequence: TGTGCCAGTAGTGTGGGGGACAGCTCCTACGAGCAGTACTTC. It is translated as CASSVGDSSYEQYF.

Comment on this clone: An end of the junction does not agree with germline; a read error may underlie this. CDR3 DNA: TGTGCCAGCAGTGAAGCGAGGGGAACAGGGAACACTGAAGCTTTCTTT. This encodes CASSEARGTGNTEAFF. This chain uses TRBV10-3 with TRBJ1-1; possibly TRBD1 for D (5 bases). This CDR3 contains 16 residues. Per germline, CDR1 ENHRY and CDR2 SYGVKD.

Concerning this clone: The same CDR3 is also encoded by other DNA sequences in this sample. The CDR3 loop is CASSLVGGTAYGYTF. The CDR3 coding sequence is TGTGCCAGCAGCTTAGTTGGTGGGACTGCTTATGGCTACACCTTC. The V and J genes are TRBV7-9 and TRBJ1-2; D possibly corresponds to TRBD1 (5 bases). Germline CDR1 SEHNR, CDR2 FQNEAQ (reference sequence). Trimming cost V 1 base and J 5 bases, with 14 bases left between them. The CDR3 has 15 residues.

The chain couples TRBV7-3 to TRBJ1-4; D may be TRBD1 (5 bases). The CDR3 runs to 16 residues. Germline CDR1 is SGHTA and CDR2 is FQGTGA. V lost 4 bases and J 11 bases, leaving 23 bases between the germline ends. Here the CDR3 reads CASSSSYPSGRVKLFF. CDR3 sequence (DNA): TGTGCCAGCAGCTCTAGCTACCCTTCAGGGAGGGTGAAACTGTTTTTT.

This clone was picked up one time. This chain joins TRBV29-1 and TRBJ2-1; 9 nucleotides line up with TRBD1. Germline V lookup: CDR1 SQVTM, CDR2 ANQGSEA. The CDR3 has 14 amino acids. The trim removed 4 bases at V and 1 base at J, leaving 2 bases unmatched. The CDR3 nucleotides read TGCAGCGTTGTCGGACAGGGGTCCTACAATGAGCAGTTCTTC. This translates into CSVVGQGSYNEQFF.

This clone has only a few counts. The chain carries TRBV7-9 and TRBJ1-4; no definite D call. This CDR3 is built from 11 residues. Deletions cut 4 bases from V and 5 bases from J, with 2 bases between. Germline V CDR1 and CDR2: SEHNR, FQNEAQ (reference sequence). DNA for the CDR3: TGTGCCAGCAGCTACAATGAAAAACTGTTTTTT. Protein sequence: CASSYNEKLFF.

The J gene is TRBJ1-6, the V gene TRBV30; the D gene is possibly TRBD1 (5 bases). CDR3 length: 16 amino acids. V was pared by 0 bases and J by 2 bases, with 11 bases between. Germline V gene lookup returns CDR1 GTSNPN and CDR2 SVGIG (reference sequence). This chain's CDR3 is CAWSVAGRTYNSPLHF. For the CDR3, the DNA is TGTGCCTGGAGTGTAGCAGGGAGGACCTATAATTCACCCCTCCACTTT.

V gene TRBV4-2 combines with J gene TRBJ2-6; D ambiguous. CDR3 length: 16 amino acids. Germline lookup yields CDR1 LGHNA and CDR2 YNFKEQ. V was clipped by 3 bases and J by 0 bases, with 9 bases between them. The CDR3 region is CASSQRKSSGANVLTF. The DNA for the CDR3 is TGTGCCAGCAGCCAGCGCAAATCCTCTGGGGCCAACGTCCTGACTTTC.

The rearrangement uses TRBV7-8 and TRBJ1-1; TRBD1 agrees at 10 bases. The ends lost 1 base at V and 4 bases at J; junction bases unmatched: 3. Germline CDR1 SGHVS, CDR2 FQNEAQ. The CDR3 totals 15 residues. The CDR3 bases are TGTGCCAGCAGCTTAGGGGGACAGGGGCGCACTGAAGCTTTCTTT. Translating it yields CASSLGGQGRTEAFF.

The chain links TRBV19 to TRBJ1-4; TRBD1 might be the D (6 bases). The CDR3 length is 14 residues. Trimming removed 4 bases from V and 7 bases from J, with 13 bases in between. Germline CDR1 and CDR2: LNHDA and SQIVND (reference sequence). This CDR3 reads CASSTSGEGEKLFF. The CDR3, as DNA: TGTGCCAGTAGTACGTCAGGGGAGGGTGAAAAACTGTTTTTT.

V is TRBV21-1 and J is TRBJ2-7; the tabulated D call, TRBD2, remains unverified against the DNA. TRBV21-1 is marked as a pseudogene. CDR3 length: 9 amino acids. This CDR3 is CARRLGQYF. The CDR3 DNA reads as TGTGCCAGGCGACTTGGGCAGTACTTC.

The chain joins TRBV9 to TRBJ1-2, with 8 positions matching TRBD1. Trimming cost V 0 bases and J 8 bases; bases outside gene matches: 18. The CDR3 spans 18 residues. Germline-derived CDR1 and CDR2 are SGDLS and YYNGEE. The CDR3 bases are TGTGCCAGCAGCGTAGCTAAGGGGCCCGGGACAGGCCTATACGGCTACACCTTC. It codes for CASSVAKGPGTGLYGYTF. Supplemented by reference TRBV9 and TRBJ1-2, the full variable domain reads DSGVTQTPKHLITATGQRVTLRCSPRSGDLSVYWYQQSLDQGLQFLIQYYNGEERAKGNILERFSAQQFPDLHSELNLSSLELGDSALYFCASSVAKGPGTGLYGYTFGSGTRLTVV.

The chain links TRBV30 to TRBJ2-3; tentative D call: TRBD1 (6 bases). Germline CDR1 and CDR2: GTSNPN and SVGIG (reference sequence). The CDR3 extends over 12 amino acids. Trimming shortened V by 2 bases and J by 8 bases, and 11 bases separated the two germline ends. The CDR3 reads CAWSISRGTQYF. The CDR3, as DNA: TGTGCCTGGAGTATATCCAGGGGTACGCAGTATTTT.